This T cell receptor (beta chain) emerged from a study of T cell repertoires in cytomegalovirus infection (dated by TCRdb to about 2019). Background on the whole study: Peptide stimulations targeted recently identified HLA-C-restricted CMV epitopes, whose presentation resists viral immunomodulation, together with well-studied HLA-B-restricted epitopes. Donor HLA type was relevant to the analysis, as public TCR beta signatures indicated carriage of CMV infection together with the matching HLA type.

On the study overall, not on this receptor specifically: Carriers of CMV infection plus the relevant HLA type were discriminated by the cumulative frequency of public TCR beta family members in the study cohort and in an independent approximately 340-donor cohort. The ex vivo response was dominated by HLA-C-restricted CMV-specific TCR beta clonotypes, which also provided the single most frequent clonotype in two of eight donors.

Data came from an Illumina HiSeq 1500. TCRdb reran the public reads through fastp at Q25 and MiXCR, keeping productive beta chains. Rows are unified per CDR3 protein, each entry keeping the most common DNA and genes. The sample contains hundreds of thousands of distinct CDR3 sequences, 25% to 30% of them found a single time. The biggest ten clones account for roughly 20% of the sample. The label giving this sample's treatment or condition can be read as: in vitro stimulation with specific CMV peptide epitopes to enrich CMV-specific T cells. In the case of this clonotype: Its antigen has not been determined. No much larger clone is present one base from it, and per-base qualities are unavailable.

V drops 6 bases and J drops 2 bases, leaving 9 bases in between. CDR3 length: 13 amino acids, cysteine to phenylalanine. The CDR3 DNA has 39 bases and is translated from base 1. CDR1 and CDR2 (ENHRY, SYGVKD) derive from the germline V gene. The chain links TRBV10-3 with TRBJ2-3; matching of 6 bases hints at TRBD1 as the D gene. The receptor was isolated from a human donor in good health (CMV status not recorded). Some clones in this sample may be carry-over from other donors' samples. The material sequenced was cultured PBMCs, taken from culture after CMV antigen stimulation. The CDR3 sequence is CAIRDSLTDTQYF. The nucleotide sequence reads TGTGCCATCAGGGACAGCCTCACAGATACGCAGTATTTT.